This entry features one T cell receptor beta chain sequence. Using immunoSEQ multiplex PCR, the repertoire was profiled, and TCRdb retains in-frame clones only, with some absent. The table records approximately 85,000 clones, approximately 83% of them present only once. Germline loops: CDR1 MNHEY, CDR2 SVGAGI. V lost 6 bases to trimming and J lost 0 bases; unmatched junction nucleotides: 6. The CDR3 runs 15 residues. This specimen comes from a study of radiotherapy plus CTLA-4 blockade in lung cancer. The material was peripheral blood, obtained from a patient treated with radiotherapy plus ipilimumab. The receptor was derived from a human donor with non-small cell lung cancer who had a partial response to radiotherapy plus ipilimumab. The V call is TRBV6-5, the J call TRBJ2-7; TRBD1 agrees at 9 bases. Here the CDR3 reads CASRRDREPSYEQYV. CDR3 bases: TGTGCCAGCAGACGGGACAGGGAACCCTCCTACGAGCAGTACGTC.